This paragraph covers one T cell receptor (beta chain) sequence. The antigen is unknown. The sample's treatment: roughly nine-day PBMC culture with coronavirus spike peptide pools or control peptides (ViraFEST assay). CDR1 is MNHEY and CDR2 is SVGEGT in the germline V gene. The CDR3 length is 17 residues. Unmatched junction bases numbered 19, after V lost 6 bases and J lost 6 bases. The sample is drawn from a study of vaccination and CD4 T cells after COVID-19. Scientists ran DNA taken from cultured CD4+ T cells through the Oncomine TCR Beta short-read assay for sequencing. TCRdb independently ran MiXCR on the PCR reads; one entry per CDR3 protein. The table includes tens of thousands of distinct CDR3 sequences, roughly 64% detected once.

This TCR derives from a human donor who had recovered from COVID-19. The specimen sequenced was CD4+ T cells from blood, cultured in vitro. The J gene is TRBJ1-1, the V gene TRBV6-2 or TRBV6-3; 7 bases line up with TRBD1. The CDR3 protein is CASRDYVGGHQGAEAFF. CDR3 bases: TGTGCCAGCAGAGATTACGTAGGGGGCCACCAAGGAGCTGAAGCTTTCTTT.